Listed below are T cell receptor beta chains from one sample, sequenced in a study of beta chain features in type 1 diabetes. The repertoire was sequenced with immunoSEQ multiplex PCR; TCRdb's copy has only in-frame clones and lacks some. The sample has about 640,000 clones, around 12% seen once. Material for sequencing was naive CD4+ T cells from blood. The receptors come from a man aged 25 to 40 with type 1 diabetes. Both conserved end residues are trimmed from each CDR3. Fields, in order: V gene, J gene, CDR3 protein.

TRBV5-1	TRBJ1-1	ASSPTGSKDTEAF
TRBV27	TRBJ1-6	ASSYREFNSPLH
TRBV18	TRBJ2-5	ASSPQDRQETQY
TRBV5-1	TRBJ2-3	ASSLGRGRVGDTQY
TRBV5-1	TRBJ1-1	ASRGTGTNTEAF
TRBV14	TRBJ1-5	ASRQIWGEGSNQPQH
TRBV6-5	TRBJ1-1	ATKPGQQNTEAF
TRBV6-6	TRBJ1-6	ASSYRDRVKSPLH
TRBV7-9	TRBJ1-6	ASSLATGINNSPLH
TRBV7-2	TRBJ2-5	ASSLWSSGGEETQY
TRBV7-8	TRBJ2-1	ASSHVGGSYNEQF
TRBV5-4	TRBJ2-5	ASSLGQGQETQY
TRBV5-1	TRBJ1-2	ASSPRTGPDYGYT
TRBV6-5	TRBJ2-3	ASSSLPGLSTDTQY
TRBV7-2	TRBJ2-5	ASSSMGQETQY
TRBV29-1	TRBJ2-7	SVDTGTSNEQY
TRBV30	TRBJ2-5	AWSVILETQY
TRBV19	TRBJ1-4	ASSGQDEKLF
TRBV11-2	TRBJ1-6	ASSLLESSYNSPLH
TRBV29-1	TRBJ1-2	SVERDRGGYGYT
TRBV11-2	TRBJ2-4	ASSPDRGLVKNIQY
TRBV4-2	TRBJ2-3	ASSHFRGVARASTDTQY
TRBV4-2	.	ASSQDNRAQETQY
TRBV5-8	TRBJ1-2	ASSLIQGDYGYT
TRBV19	TRBJ1-2	ASSIDRGLAYGYT
TRBV10-3	TRBJ1-2	AISEGQGNYGYT
TRBV5-8	TRBJ1-4	ASSPRVRATNEKLF
TRBV6-6	TRBJ1-2	ASSPLGGYT
TRBV15	TRBJ1-2	ATSHGGNGANYGYT
TRBV2	TRBJ1-1	ASSEATANTEAF
TRBV7-2	TRBJ2-3	ASSHPGGPTADTQY
TRBV9	TRBJ2-1	ASSPPTGRGSDEQF
TRBV25-1	TRBJ1-5	ASSDGAQPQH
TRBV6-5	TRBJ1-2	ASTSRQGIYGYT
TRBV25-1	TRBJ2-1	ASTALAGAPSYNEQF
TRBV25-1	TRBJ2-3	ASSELSTDTQY
TRBV5-1	TRBJ1-1	ASSLAAGNTEAF
TRBV5-1	TRBJ2-6	ASSLEPQGTGANVLT
TRBV7-8	TRBJ1-4	ASSPGNWNEKLF
TRBV9	TRBJ1-1	ASSPQATEAF
TRBV5-1	TRBJ2-3	ASSIDRGGTDTQY
TRBV30	TRBJ1-5	AWSGTLSNQPQH
TRBV29-1	TRBJ1-2	SVDRNYGYT
TRBV7-9	TRBJ2-7	ASSLNGYEQY
TRBV10-3	TRBJ1-2	AISGGEGTRSYGYT
TRBV25-1	TRBJ1-2	ASSATGEATGYT
TRBV5-1	TRBJ1-2	ASSLANTGLNGYT
TRBV18	TRBJ2-3	ASSPPLTGFTDTQY
TRBV6-7	TRBJ1-4	ASSPSSGEKLF
TRBV5-4	TRBJ2-5	ASSFNQETQY
TRBV5-6	TRBJ2-6	ASSVGGLSSGANVLT
TRBV18	TRBJ2-2	ASSPRGQNTGELF
TRBV13	TRBJ1-1	ASRTGSLNTEAF
TRBV7-2	TRBJ2-5	ASSEQQGAQETQY
TRBV9	TRBJ1-2	ASSPRSEGGYT
TRBV5-1	TRBJ2-2	ASSPGQSPTNTGELF
TRBV9	TRBJ1-2	ASSVAGQGAYGYT